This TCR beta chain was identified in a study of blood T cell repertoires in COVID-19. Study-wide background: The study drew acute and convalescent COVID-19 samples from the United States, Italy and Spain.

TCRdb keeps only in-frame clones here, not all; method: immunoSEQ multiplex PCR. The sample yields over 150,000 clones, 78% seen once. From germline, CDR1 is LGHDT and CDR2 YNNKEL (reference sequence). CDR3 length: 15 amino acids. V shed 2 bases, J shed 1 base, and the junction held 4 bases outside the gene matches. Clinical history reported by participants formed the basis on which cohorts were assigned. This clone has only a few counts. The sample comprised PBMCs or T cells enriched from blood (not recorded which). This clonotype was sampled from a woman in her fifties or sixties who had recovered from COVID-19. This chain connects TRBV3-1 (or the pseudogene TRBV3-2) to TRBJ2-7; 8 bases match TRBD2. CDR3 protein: CASSQFPGGSYEQYF. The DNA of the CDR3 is TGTGCCAGCAGCCAATTTCCGGGAGGGTCCTACGAGCAGTACTTC.